This T cell receptor (beta chain) was identified in a study of control samples from healthy donors and cancer patients. Repertoires were generated with immunoSEQ multiplex PCR, while TCRdb's copy carries only in-frame clones and drops some. In the table there are about 94,000 clones, 90% of which are singletons. Germline CDR1 is SGHTA and CDR2 is FQGNSA. With 6 bases removed from V and 8 bases from J, the gap between germline ends came to 19 bases. The CDR3 totals 14 residues. This receptor was taken from a woman between 18 and 30 years old in good health. The sequencing input was blood. The chain joins TRBV7-2 to TRBJ1-2; D gene unclear. The CDR3 loop reads CASSPRPQIPGYTF. DNA of the CDR3: TGTGCCAGCAGTCCCAGACCGCAAATCCCGGGCTACACCTTC.